This T cell receptor beta chain came from a study of blood T cells in healthy people across ages. Concerning this clonotype: At one end, the junction sequence differs from germline, possibly due to a read error.

The use of a sample-barcoded 5' primer and a J-beta primer mix characterized a second PCR of roughly 6 to 11 cycles. One entry per CDR3 protein results from TCRdb running MiXCR on the 5' RACE reads. Of 700,000 to 800,000 distinct CDR3 sequences in the sample, about 40% were seen once. This TCR came from a woman aged 55-70 years in good health. Sequencing was carried out using blood.

CDR3 in amino acids: CAGSYRREAAYEQYF. CDR3 nucleotide sequence: TGTGCCGGCAGTTACAGGCGGGAGGCCGCCTACGAGCAGTACTTC. This chain joins TRBV6-5 and TRBJ2-7, with TRBD2 matching 8 bases. Germline loops: CDR1 MNHEY, CDR2 SVGAGI. The CDR3 loop spans 15 amino acids.